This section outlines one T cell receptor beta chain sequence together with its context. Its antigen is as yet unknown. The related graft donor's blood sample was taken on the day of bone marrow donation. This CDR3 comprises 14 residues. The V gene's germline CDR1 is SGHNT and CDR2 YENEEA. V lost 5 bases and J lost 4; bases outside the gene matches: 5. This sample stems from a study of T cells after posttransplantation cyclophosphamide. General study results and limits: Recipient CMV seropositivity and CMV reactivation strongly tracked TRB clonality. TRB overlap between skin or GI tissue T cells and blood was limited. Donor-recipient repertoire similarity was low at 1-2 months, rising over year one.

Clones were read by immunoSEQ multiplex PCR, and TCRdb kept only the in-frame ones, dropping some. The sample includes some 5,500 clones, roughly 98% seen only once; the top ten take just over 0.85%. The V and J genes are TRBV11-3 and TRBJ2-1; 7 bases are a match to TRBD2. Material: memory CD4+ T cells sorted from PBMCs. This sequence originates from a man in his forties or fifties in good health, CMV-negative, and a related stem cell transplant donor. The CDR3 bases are TGTGCCAGCAGCCCCGGGGACTATTACAATGAGCAGTTCTTC. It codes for CASSPGDYYNEQFF.